What follows is one T cell receptor beta chain and its context. Its antigen is currently unknown. These data belong to a study of T cells in Graves' hyperthyroidism and ophthalmopathy. In the study overall: Peripheral blood samples were taken at initial diagnosis, prior to any treatment.

Authors of the study amplified TCR beta CDR3 regions from RNA transcripts. A first-round RT-PCR of the TCR CDR3 used the HTBI primer set. Each CDR3 protein gets one entry after TCRdb re-called the multiplex PCR reads with MiXCR. This table holds hundreds of thousands of distinct CDR3 sequences, 12% to 15% found once. General study findings and limits: Blood also carried most thyroid clonotypes expanded above 0.001.

Calling Graves' hyperthyroidism stable meant ophthalmopathy did not progress within 18 months. The study excluded patients with uncontrolled infection, other autoimmune disease, pregnancy or lactation. The length of the CDR3 is 16 residues. The V end lost 1 base, the J end lost 3 bases, and 13 bases lay between the germline ends. Germline CDR1 and CDR2: SGHTA and FQGNSA. This clonotype was obtained from a young woman with Graves' hyperthyroidism. The gene calls are TRBV7-2 and TRBJ2-1; TRBD1 or TRBD2 may be the D gene (6 bases each). Sequenced sample: blood. This CDR3 is CASSLVGGASYNEQFF. Written as DNA, the CDR3 is TGTGCCAGCAGCTTAGTCGGGGGCGCAAGCTACAATGAGCAGTTCTTC.